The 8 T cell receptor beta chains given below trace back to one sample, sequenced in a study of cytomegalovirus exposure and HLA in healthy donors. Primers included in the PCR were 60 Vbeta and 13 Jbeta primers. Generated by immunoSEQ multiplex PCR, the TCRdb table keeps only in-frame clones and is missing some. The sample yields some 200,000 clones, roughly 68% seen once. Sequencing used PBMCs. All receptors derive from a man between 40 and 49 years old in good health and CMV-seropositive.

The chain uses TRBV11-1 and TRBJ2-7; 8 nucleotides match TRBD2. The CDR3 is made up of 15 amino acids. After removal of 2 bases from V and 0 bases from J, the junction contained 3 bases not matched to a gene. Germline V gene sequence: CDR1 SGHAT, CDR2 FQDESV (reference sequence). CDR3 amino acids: CASSLSSGGSYEQYF. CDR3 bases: TGTGCCAGCAGCTTATCAAGCGGGGGCTCCTACGAGCAGTACTTC.

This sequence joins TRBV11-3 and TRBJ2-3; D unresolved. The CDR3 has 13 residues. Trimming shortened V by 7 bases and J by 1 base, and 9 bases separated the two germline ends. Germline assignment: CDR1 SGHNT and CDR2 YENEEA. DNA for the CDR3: TGTGCCAGCACTAACGGAGGCACAGATACGCAGTATTTT. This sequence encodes CASTNGGTDTQYF. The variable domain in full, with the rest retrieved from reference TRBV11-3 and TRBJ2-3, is EAGVVQSPRYKIIEKKQPVAFWCNPISGHNTLYWYLQNLGQGPELLIRYENEEAVDDSQLPKDRFSAERLKGVDSTLKIQPAELGDSAVYLCASTNGGTDTQYFGPGTRLTVL.

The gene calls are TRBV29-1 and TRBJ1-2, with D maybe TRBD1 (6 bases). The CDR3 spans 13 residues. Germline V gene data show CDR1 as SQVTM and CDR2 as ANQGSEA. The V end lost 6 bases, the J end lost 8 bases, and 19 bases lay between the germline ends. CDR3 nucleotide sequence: TGCAGCGTGACCTGGGGGGGGCTGGAAGGCTACACCTTC. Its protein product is CSVTWGGLEGYTF.

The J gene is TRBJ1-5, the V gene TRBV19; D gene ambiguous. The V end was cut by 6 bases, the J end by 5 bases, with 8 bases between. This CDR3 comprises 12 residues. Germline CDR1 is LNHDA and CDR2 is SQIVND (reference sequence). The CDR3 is CASSVLYQPQHF. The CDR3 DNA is TGTGCCAGTAGCGTCTTGTATCAGCCCCAGCATTTT.

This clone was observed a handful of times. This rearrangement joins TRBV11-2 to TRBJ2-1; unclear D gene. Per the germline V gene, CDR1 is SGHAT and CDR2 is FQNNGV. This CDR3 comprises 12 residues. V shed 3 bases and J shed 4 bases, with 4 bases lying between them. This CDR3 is CASSFGYNEQFF. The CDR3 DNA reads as TGTGCCAGCAGCTTCGGGTACAATGAGCAGTTCTTC.

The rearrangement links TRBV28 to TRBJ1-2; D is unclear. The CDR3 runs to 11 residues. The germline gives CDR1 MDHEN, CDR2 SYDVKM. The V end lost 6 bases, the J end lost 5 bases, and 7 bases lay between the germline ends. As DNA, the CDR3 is TGTGCCAGCAGGCGAGAATATGGCTACACCTTC. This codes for CASRREYGYTF.

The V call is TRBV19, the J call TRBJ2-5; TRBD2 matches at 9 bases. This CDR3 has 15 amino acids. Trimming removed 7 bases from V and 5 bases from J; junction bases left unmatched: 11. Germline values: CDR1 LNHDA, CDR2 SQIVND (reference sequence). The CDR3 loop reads CASTLSSGNVETQYF. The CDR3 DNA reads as TGTGCCAGTACCCTCTCTAGCGGGAATGTTGAGACCCAGTACTTC.

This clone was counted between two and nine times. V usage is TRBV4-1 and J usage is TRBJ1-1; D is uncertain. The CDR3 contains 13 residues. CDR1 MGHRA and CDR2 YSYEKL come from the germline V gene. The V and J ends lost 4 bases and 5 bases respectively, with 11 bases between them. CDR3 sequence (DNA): TGCGCCAGCAGCCCAGACGCGATAACTGAAGCTTTCTTT. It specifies CASSPDAITEAFF.